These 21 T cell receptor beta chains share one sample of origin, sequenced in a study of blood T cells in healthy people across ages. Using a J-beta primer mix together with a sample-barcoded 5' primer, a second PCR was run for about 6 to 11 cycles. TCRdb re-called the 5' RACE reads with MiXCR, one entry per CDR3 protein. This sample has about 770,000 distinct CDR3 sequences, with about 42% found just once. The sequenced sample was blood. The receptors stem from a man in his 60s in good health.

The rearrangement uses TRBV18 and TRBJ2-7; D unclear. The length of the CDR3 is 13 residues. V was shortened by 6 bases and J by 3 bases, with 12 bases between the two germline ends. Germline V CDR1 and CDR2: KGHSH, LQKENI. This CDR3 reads CASSTIEDYEQYF. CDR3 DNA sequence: TGTGCCAGCTCTACGATAGAGGACTACGAGCAGTACTTC.

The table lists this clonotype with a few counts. DNA for the CDR3: TGTGCCAGCAGGTGGGGGCGGAACACTGAAGCTTTCTTT. As protein: CASRWGRNTEAFF. The chain employs TRBV12-3 or TRBV12-4 and TRBJ1-1; D might be TRBD1 (6 bases). Trimming removed 6 bases from V and 1 base from J, with 9 bases in between. This CDR3 contains 13 residues.

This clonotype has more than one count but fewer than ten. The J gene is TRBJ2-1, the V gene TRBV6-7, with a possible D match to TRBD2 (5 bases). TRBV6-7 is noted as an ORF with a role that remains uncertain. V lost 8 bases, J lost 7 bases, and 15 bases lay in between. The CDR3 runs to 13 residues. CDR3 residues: CASALNTRNEQFF. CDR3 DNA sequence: TGTGCCAGCGCACTAAACACTAGAAATGAGCAGTTCTTC.

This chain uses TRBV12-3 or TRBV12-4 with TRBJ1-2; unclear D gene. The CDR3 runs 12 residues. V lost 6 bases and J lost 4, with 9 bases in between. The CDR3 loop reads CASRAEGYGYTF. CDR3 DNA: TGTGCCAGCAGAGCAGAGGGCTATGGCTACACCTTC.

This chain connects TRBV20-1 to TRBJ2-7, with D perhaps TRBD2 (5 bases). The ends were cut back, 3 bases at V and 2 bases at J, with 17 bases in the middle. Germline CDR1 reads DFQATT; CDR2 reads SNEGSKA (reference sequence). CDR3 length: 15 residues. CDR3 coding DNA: TGCAGTGCTAGGGCGCAGGCGGGCTTCCCCTACGAGCAGTACTTC. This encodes CSARAQAGFPYEQYF.

CDR3 sequence: CATTGYGDTQYF. For the CDR3, the DNA is TGTGCCACGACAGGGTACGGAGATACGCAGTATTTT. The rearrangement uses TRBV7-2 and TRBJ2-3; 7 nucleotides align to TRBD1. The junction had 6 bases not matched to a gene; V was cut back by 10 bases and J by 5 bases. In germline, CDR1 is SGHTA, CDR2 FQGNSA. The CDR3 loop spans 12 amino acids.

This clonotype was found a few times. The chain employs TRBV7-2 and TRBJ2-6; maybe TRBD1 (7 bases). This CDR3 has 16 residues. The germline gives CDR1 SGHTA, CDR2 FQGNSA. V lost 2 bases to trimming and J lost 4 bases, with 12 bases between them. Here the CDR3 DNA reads TGTGCCAGCAGCTTACAGGGGGGACCCGGGGCCAACGTCCTGACTTTC. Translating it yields CASSLQGGPGANVLTF.

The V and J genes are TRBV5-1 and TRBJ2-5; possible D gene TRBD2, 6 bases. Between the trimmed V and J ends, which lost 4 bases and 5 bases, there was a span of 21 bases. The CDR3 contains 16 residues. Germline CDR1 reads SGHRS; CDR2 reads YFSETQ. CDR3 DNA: TGCGCCAGCAGCGTCCCTCGGGACTCCCAGGGCGAGACCCAGTACTTC. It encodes CASSVPRDSQGETQYF.

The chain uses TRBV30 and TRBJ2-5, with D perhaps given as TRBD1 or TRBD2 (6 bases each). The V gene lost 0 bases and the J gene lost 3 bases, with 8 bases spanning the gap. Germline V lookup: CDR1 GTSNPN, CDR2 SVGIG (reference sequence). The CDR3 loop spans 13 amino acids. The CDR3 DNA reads TGTGCCTGGAGTGTAGGGGGGAAAGAGACCCAGTACTTC. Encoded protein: CAWSVGGKETQYF.

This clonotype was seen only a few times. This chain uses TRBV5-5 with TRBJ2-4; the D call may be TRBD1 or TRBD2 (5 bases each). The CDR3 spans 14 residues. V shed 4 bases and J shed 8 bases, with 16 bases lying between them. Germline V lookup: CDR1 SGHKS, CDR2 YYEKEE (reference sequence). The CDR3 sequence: CASSPSGTSDIQYF. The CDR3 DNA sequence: TGTGCCAGCAGCCCCTCCGGGACGTCGGACATTCAGTACTTC.

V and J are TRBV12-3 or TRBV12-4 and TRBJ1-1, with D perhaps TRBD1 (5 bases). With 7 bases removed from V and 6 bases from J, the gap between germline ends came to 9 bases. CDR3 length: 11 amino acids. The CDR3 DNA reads TGTGCCAGCACCCGGGGGGCTGAAGCTTTCTTT. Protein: CASTRGAEAFF.

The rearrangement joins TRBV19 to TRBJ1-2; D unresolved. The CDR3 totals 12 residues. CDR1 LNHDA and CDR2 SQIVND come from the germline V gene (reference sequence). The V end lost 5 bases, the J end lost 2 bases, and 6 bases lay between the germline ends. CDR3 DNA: TGTGCCAGTAGTCCAGAGAACTATGGCTACACCTTC. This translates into CASSPENYGYTF. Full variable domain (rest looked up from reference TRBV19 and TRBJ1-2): DGGITQSPKYLFRKEGQNVTLSCEQNLNHDAMYWYRQDPGQGLRLIYYSQIVNDFQKGDIAEGYSVSREKKESFPLTVTSAQKNPTAFYLCASSPENYGYTFGSGTRLTVV.

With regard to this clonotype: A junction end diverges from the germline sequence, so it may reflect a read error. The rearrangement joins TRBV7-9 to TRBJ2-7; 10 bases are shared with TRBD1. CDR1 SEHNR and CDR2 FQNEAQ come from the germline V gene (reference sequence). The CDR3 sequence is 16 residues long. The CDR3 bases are TGTGCCGGCAGCCCACCTGGGGACAGGGGAACCTACGAGCAGTACTTC. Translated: CAGSPPGDRGTYEQYF.

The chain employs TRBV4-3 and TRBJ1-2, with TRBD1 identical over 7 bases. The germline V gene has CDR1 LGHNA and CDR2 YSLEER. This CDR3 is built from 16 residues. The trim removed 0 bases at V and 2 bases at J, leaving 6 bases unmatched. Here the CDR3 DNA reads TGCGCCAGCAGCCAAGATTGGGACAGACAAAACTATGGCTACACCTTC. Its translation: CASSQDWDRQNYGYTF.

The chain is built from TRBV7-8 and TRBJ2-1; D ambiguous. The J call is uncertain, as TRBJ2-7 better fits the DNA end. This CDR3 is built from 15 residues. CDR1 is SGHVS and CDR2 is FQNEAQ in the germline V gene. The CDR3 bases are TGTGCCAGCAGCTTAGGTAGGGCCACCTACAATGAGCAGTACTTC. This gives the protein CASSLGRATYNEQYF.

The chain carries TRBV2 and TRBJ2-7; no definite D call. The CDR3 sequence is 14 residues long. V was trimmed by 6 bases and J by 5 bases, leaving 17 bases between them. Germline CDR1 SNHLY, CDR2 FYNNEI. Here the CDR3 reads CASSVEQSLDEQYF. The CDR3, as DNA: TGTGCCAGCAGCGTCGAACAGTCCCTTGACGAGCAGTACTTC.

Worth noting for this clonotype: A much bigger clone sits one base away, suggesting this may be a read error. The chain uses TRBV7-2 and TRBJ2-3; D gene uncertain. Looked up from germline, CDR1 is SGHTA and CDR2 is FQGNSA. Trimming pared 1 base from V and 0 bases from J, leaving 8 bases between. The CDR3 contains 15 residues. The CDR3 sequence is CASSLDDTSTDTQYF. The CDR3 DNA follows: TGTGCCAGCAGCTTAGACGATACTAGCACAGATACGCAGTATTTT. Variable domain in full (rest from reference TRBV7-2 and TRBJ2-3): GAGVSQSPSNKVTEKGKDVELRCDPISGHTALYWYRQSLGQGLEFLIYFQGNSAPDKSGLPSDRFSAERTGGSVSTLTIQRTQQEDSAVYLCASSLDDTSTDTQYFGPGTRLTVL.

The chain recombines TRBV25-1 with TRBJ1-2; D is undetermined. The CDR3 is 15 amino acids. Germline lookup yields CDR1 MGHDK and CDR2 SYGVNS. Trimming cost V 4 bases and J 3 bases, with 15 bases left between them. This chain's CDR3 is CASSGAASSHYGYTF. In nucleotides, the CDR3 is TGTGCCAGCAGTGGGGCGGCAAGTTCTCACTATGGCTACACCTTC.

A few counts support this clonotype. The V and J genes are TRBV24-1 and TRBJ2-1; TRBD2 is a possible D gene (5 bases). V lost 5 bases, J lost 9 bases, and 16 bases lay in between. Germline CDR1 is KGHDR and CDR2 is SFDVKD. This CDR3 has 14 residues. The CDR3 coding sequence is TGTGCCACCAGTGCGGGGTCGGATCGGAGTGAGCAGTTCTTC. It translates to CATSAGSDRSEQFF.

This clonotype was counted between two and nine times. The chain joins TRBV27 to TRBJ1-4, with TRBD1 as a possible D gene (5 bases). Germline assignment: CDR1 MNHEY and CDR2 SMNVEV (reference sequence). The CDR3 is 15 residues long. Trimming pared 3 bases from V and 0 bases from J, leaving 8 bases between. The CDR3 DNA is TGTGCCAGCAGTTTCGGGGCTGCAACTAATGAAAAACTGTTTTTT. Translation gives CASSFGAATNEKLFF.

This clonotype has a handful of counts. CDR3 bases: TGCAGTGCTAGGGAGACAACTATCACAGATACGCAGTATTTT. It is translated as CSARETTITDTQYF. This chain uses TRBV20-1 with TRBJ2-3, with D hard to call. Trimming pared 3 bases from V and 2 bases from J, leaving 12 bases between. This CDR3 has 14 residues. The germline V gene has CDR1 DFQATT and CDR2 SNEGSKA (reference sequence).